This TCR beta chain was documented in a study of blood T cell repertoires in COVID-19. Study in general: Sources were T cells, B-cell-depleted T cells, or PBMCs; the material itself was cDNA or gDNA.

The CDR3 runs to 14 residues. V dropped 7 bases and J dropped 3 bases, with 10 bases sitting between them. Per the germline V gene, CDR1 is LGHDT and CDR2 is YNNKEL (reference sequence). Sequencing was performed with immunoSEQ multiplex PCR; in TCRdb, only in-frame clones are kept and a portion is missing. The sample lists approximately 68,000 clones; more than 75% were seen once. Material: peripheral blood. The chain joins TRBV3-1 (or the pseudogene TRBV3-2) to TRBJ2-6; D remains ambiguous. The origin of this receptor is a human donor in a cohort sampled during active COVID-19. DNA for the CDR3: TGTGCCAGCACCCAGAACGGTGGGGCCAACGTCCTGACTTTC. Protein: CASTQNGGANVLTF.